These 3 T cell receptor beta chains came from one sample sequenced in a study of CD8 T cells in Susac syndrome. cDNA came from roughly 0.53 to 1 ug RNA primed by random hexamers. From the immunoSEQ multiplex PCR reads, TCRdb called clonotypes with MiXCR, one entry per CDR3 protein. The repertoire has about 160,000 distinct CDR3 sequences, about 91% of them found once; the top ten carry more than 0.07%. Sequencing was carried out using CD4+ T cells from PBMCs. These receptor sequences come from a human donor in good health.

The chain joins TRBV18 to TRBJ1-5, with a tentative D call TRBD1 (6 bases). Germline V gives CDR1 KGHSH, CDR2 LQKENI. Deletions cut 2 bases from V and 10 bases from J, with 18 bases between. The CDR3 runs 15 residues. CDR3 nucleotide sequence: TGTGCCAGCTCACCAAATCAGGGGTGGGATGGCCCCCAGCATTTT. Its protein product is CASSPNQGWDGPQHF.

The chain uses TRBV9 and TRBJ1-2, with D hard to call. CDR1 and CDR2 (germline): SGDLS, YYNGEE. The CDR3 covers 14 residues. Trimming removed 2 bases at V and 2 bases at J, with 10 bases between. CDR3 bases: TGTGCCAGCAGCGTGGGCACGGGGAACTATGGCTACACCTTC. It codes for CASSVGTGNYGYTF.

The gene calls are TRBV5-1 and TRBJ1-3, with D perhaps matching TRBD1 (5 bases). From germline, CDR1 is SGHRS and CDR2 YFSETQ. The CDR3 is made up of 14 amino acids. Deletions cut 1 base from V and 0 bases from J, with 5 bases between. CDR3 nucleotide sequence: TGCGCCAGCAGCTTGAGGGGCTCTGGAAACACCATATATTTT. This sequence encodes CASSLRGSGNTIYF.